This TCR beta chain is from a study of OX40 agonist ivuxolimab in advanced cancers. Study-wide context: Every 2 weeks, patients received ivuxolimab intravenously, dosed at 0.01 to 10 mg/kg.

TCRdb keeps only in-frame clones here, not all; method: immunoSEQ multiplex PCR. Of under 95,000 clones in the sample, approximately 84% were seen once. V lost 4 bases and J 2 bases, leaving 10 bases between the germline ends. This CDR3 is built from 14 residues. The sequence came from an adult with an advanced solid tumor such as melanoma, head and neck, liver or kidney cancer. The sequences come from CD4+ or CD8+ T cells sorted from blood, collected in a trial of the OX40 agonist ivuxolimab. This chain uses TRBV23-1 with TRBJ2-3; no definite D call. TRBV23-1 has ORF status, its function being uncertain. The CDR3 nucleotides read TGCGCCAGCAGTCTGGAGAAATCCACAGATACGCAGTATTTT. Amino acids: CASSLEKSTDTQYF.